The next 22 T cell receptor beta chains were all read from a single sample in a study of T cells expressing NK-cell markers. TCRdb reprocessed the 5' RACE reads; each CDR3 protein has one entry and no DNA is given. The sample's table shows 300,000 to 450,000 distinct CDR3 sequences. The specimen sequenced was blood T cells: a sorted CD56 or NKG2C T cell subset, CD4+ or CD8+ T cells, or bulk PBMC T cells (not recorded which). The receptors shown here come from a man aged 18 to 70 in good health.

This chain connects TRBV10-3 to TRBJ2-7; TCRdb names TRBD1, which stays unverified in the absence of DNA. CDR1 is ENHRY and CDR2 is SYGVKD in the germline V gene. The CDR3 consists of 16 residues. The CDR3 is CAISGFSSGKTYEQYF.

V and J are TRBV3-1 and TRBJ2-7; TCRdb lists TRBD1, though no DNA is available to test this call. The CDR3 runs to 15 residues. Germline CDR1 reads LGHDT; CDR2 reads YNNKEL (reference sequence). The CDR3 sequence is CASSRSGTGAYEQYF.

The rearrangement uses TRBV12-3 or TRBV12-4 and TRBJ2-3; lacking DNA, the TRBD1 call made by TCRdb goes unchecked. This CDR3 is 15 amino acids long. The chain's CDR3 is CASSPSTGSTDTQYF.

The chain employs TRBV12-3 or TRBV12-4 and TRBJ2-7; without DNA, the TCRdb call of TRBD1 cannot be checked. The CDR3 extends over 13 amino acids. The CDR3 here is CASSIGQGYEQYF.

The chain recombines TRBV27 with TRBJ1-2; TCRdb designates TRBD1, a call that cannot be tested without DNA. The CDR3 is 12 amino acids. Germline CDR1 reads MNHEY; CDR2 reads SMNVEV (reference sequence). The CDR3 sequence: CASSDRGFGYTF.

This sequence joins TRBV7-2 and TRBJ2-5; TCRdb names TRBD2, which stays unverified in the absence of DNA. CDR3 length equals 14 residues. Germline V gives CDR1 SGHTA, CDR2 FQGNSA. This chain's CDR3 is CASNKLAAQETQYF. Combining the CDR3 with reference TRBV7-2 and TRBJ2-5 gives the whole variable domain GAGVSQSPSNKVTEKGKDVELRCDPISGHTALYWYRQSLGQGLEFLIYFQGNSAPDKSGLPSDRFSAERTGGSVSTLTIQRTQQEDSAVYLCASNKLAAQETQYFGPGTRLLVL.

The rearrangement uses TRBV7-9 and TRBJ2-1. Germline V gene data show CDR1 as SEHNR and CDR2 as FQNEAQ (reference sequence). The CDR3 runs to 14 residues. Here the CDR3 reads CASSPTTNYNEQFF. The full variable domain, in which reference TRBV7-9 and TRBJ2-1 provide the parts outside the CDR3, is DTGVSQNPRHKITKRGQNVTFRCDPISEHNRLYWYRQTLGQGPEFLTYFQNEAQLEKSRLLSDRFSAERPKGSFSTLEIQRTEQGDSAMYLCASSPTTNYNEQFFGPGTRLTVL.

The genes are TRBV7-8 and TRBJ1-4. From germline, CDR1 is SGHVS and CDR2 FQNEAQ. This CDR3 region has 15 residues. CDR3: CASSERVSTNEKLFF.

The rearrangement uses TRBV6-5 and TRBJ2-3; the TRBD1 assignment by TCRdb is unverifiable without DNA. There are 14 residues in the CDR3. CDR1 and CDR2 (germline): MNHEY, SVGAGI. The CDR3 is CASSYGDRGNTQYF.

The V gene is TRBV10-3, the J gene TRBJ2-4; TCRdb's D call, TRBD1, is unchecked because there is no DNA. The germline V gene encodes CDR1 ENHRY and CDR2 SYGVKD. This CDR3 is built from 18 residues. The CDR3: CAISDLLLVGGTKNIQYF.

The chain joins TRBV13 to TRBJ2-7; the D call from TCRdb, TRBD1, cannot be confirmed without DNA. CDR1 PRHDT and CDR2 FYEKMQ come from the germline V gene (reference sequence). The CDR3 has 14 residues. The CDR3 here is CASSGRQGYYEQYF.

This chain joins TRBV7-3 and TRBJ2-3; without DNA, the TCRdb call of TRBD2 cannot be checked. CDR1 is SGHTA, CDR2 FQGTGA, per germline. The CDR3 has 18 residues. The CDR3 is CASSLIASGGGDTDTQYF.

CDR3 protein: CASSQDRLSNSPLHF. This chain links TRBV14 with TRBJ1-6. The CDR3 contains 15 residues. CDR1 and CDR2 (germline): SGHDN, FVKESK.

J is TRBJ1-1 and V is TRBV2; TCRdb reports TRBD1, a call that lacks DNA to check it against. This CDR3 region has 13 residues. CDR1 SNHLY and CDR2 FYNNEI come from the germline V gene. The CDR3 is CASRRTGSAEAFF.

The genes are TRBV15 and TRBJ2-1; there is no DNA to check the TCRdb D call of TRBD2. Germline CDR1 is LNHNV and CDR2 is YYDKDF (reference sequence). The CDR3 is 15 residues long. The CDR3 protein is CATSRQGPGIDEQFF.

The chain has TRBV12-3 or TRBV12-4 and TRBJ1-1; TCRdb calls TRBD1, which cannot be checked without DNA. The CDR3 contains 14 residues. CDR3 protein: CASIPQEVGTEAFF.

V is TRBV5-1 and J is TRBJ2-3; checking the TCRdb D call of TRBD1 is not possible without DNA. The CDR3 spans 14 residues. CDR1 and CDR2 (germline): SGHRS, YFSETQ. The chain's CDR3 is CASSLNRGTDTQYF.

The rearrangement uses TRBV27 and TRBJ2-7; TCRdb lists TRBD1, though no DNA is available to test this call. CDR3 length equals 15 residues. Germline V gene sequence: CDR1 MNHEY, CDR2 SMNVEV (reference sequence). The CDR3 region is CASSSWTVSSYEQYF.

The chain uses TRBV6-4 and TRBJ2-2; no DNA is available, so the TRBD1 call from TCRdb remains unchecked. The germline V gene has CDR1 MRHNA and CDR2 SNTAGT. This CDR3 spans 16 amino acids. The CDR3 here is CASSQAGAPLAGELFF.

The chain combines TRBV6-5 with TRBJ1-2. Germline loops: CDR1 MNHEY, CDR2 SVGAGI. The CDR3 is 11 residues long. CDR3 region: CASRNAYGYTF.

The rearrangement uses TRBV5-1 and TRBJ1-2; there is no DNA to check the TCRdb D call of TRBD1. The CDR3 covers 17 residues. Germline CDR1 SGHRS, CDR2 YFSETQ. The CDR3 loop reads CASSPDRELAQDNGYTF.

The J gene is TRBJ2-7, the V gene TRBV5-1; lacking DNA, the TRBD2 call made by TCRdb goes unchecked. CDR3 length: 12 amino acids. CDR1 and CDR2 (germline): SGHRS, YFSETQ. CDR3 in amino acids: CASTRAHYEQYF.